These 26 T cell receptor beta chains were sequenced from one sample in a study of blood T cell repertoires in COVID-19 (dated by TCRdb to 2020 to 2022). Libraries were made using the immunoSEQ multiplex PCR assay. Sourced from immuneACCESS, this table was stored by TCRdb with only in-frame sequences that have V and J called. A share of the clones is absent; for the studies checked, an unresolved V gene accounts for under half, and the remainder has no known explanation. The sample profile shows approximately 170,000 clones; 80% to 90% of them were found once. Approximately 18% of the sample is in the top ten clones. Sequencing was performed on peripheral blood. The receptors originated from a woman older than 75 with acute or convalescent COVID-19.

The rearrangement links TRBV3-1 (or the pseudogene TRBV3-2) to TRBJ2-7, with 8 bases that match TRBD2. The V segment lost 1 base and the J segment 5 bases; nucleotides outside the gene matches: 7. CDR3 length equals 15 residues. CDR1 is LGHDT, CDR2 YNNKEL, per germline (reference sequence). CDR3 residues: CASSQGLAGTHEQYF. The DNA of the CDR3 is TGTGCCAGCAGCCAAGGGTTAGCGGGAACACACGAGCAGTACTTC.

This chain uses TRBV27 with TRBJ1-6; D is uncertain. Trimming shortened V by 5 bases and J by 5 bases, and 4 bases separated the two germline ends. The CDR3 runs to 12 residues. Per germline, CDR1 MNHEY and CDR2 SMNVEV (reference sequence). CDR3 nucleotides: TGTGCCAGCAGTCAGGATAATTCACCCCTCCACTTT. Protein sequence: CASSQDNSPLHF.

The gene calls are TRBV6-2 or TRBV6-3 and TRBJ1-2; 10 nucleotides agree with TRBD1. With V trimmed by 4 bases and J by 12 bases, 5 bases remained unmatched. This CDR3 region has 12 residues. Looked up from germline, CDR1 is MNHEY and CDR2 is SVGEGT. This CDR3 is CASSSRTGGHTF. CDR3 in DNA: TGTGCCAGCAGTTCCCGGACAGGGGGGCACACCTTC.

The chain has TRBV7-9 and TRBJ2-5; D unclear. This CDR3 is built from 14 residues. The V and J ends lost 5 bases and 5 bases respectively, with 15 bases between them. Germline CDR1 reads SEHNR; CDR2 reads FQNEAQ (reference sequence). The CDR3 is CASSTTSSGETQYF. The DNA for the CDR3 is TGTGCCAGCAGCACTACGTCGTCCGGGGAGACCCAGTACTTC.

The V and J genes are TRBV29-1 and TRBJ1-1; weak D call: TRBD1 (5 bases). CDR3 length: 12 amino acids. Germline V gene data show CDR1 as SQVTM and CDR2 as ANQGSEA. Deletions cut 4 bases from V and 6 bases from J, with 12 bases between. CDR3 bases: TGCAGCGTTGCGGGGGGACGCGCTGAAGCTTTCTTT. Translating gives CSVAGGRAEAFF.

The V gene is TRBV18, the J gene TRBJ1-3; D uncertain. The CDR3 covers 14 residues. The V gene's germline CDR1 is KGHSH and CDR2 LQKENI. V was trimmed by 4 bases and J by 7 bases, leaving 14 bases between them. Here the CDR3 reads CASSLSGRGNTIYF. DNA for the CDR3: TGTGCCAGCTCACTATCGGGTCGTGGCAACACCATATATTTT.

The chain recombines TRBV28 with TRBJ1-5; D is undetermined. Looked up from germline, CDR1 is MDHEN and CDR2 is SYDVKM. The V gene lost 1 base and the J gene lost 5 bases, with 9 bases spanning the gap. This CDR3 is 14 amino acids long. The DNA of the CDR3 is TGTGCCAGCAGTTTATCACGGAGGGATCAGCCCCAGCATTTT. Protein sequence: CASSLSRRDQPQHF.

The chain has TRBV27 and TRBJ2-1; maybe TRBD1 (6 bases). Germline V gene lookup returns CDR1 MNHEY and CDR2 SMNVEV (reference sequence). Trimming took off 4 bases at V and 5 bases at J, with 18 bases between the two ends. The CDR3 sequence is 16 residues long. This chain's CDR3 is CASSSLGQTIHNEQFF. The CDR3, as DNA: TGTGCCAGCAGTTCCCTCGGACAGACCATCCACAATGAGCAGTTCTTC.

This chain links TRBV5-6 with TRBJ2-2; possible D gene TRBD2, 7 bases. The CDR3 is 15 amino acids. V was shortened by 0 bases and J by 4 bases, with 10 bases between the two germline ends. Germline CDR1 and CDR2: SGHDT and YYEEEE. CDR3 residues: CASSLGGGPTGELFF. The CDR3 region has the DNA TGTGCCAGCAGCTTGGGGGGGGGCCCCACCGGGGAGCTGTTTTTT.

This clone was picked up one time. V usage is TRBV3-1 (or the pseudogene TRBV3-2) and J usage is TRBJ1-3; TRBD1 matches 7 bases. This CDR3 has 15 amino acids. Per germline, CDR1 LGHDT and CDR2 YNNKEL (reference sequence). The J segment lost 1 base and the V segment lost 5 bases, leaving 5 bases of the junction unmatched. The CDR3 protein is CASSGDRASGNTIYF. The CDR3 nucleotides read TGTGCCAGCAGCGGAGACAGGGCGTCTGGAAACACCATATATTTT.

The V call is TRBV20-1, the J call TRBJ2-7; possible D gene TRBD1, 6 bases. The germline gives CDR1 DFQATT, CDR2 SNEGSKA (reference sequence). V was pared by 4 bases and J by 6 bases, with 10 bases between. The CDR3 extends over 11 amino acids. CDR3 amino acids: CSATPGAEQYF. The CDR3 DNA reads as TGCAGTGCTACCCCAGGGGCCGAGCAGTACTTC.

J is TRBJ2-3 and V is TRBV29-1, with 11 bases fitting TRBD2. The germline gives CDR1 SQVTM, CDR2 ANQGSEA. Trimming at V came to 6 bases and at J to 2 bases, leaving 4 bases not matched to a gene. The CDR3 runs to 14 residues. The CDR3 DNA reads as TGCAGCGTGAATAGCGGGAGGGCCACAGATACGCAGTATTTT. It translates to CSVNSGRATDTQYF.

V is TRBV16 and J is TRBJ2-3; unclear D gene. The CDR3 is 12 amino acids. V was cut by 0 bases and J by 6 bases, with 4 bases left in between. Germline CDR1 reads KGHSY; CDR2 reads FQNENV. CDR3 sequence (DNA): TGTGCCAGCAGCCAATCGAGGGATACGCAGTATTTT. Translated: CASSQSRDTQYF.

The table lists this clone with a few counts. The V and J genes are TRBV6-5 and TRBJ1-2; D is unclear. The CDR3 spans 13 residues. V lost 2 bases and J 3 bases, leaving 7 bases between the germline ends. Germline CDR1 is MNHEY and CDR2 is SVGAGI. This CDR3 is CASSYGDHYGYTF. The CDR3 DNA sequence: TGTGCCAGCAGTTACGGAGACCACTATGGCTACACCTTC.

The V and J genes are TRBV12-3 or TRBV12-4 and TRBJ1-1, with TRBD1 identical over 8 bases. This CDR3 has 12 residues. The V and J ends lost 6 bases and 11 bases, in that order; junction bases with no gene match: 8. In DNA form, the CDR3 reads TGTGCCAGCAGCCCTACTACAGGGGGGGCTTTCTTT. Translating it yields CASSPTTGGAFF.

This chain uses TRBV10-3 with TRBJ2-7; D may be TRBD2 (5 bases). Trimming left V 1 base short and J 9 bases short, with 10 bases between. CDR1 and CDR2 (germline): ENHRY, SYGVKD. The CDR3 extends over 12 amino acids. The CDR3 DNA sequence: TGTGCCATCAGTGAGTTCGGGGATGGGCAGTACTTC. Translated, it gives CAISEFGDGQYF.

The V gene is TRBV28, the J gene TRBJ1-5; D gene ambiguous. Germline-derived CDR1 and CDR2 are MDHEN and SYDVKM. The CDR3 runs to 13 residues. Deletions cut 3 bases from V and 7 bases from J, with 10 bases between. The CDR3 nucleotides are TGTGCCAGCAGTTTCGTGGGAGAACAGCCCCAGCATTTT. This encodes CASSFVGEQPQHF.

The chain has TRBV9 and TRBJ2-7; tentative D call: TRBD1 (7 bases). The CDR3 length is 15 residues. Trimming pared 4 bases from V and 0 bases from J, leaving 14 bases between. Germline CDR1 SGDLS, CDR2 YYNGEE. Here the CDR3 reads CASSRQGGGSYEQYF. CDR3 DNA sequence: TGTGCCAGCAGCCGCCAGGGGGGAGGCTCCTACGAGCAGTACTTC.

The chain uses TRBV7-2 and TRBJ1-1; TRBD1 agrees at 10 bases. In germline, CDR1 is SGHTA, CDR2 FQGNSA. Trimming cost V 5 bases and J 0 bases; bases outside gene matches: 9. The CDR3 is made up of 17 amino acids. CDR3 protein: CASSPGTGAQMNTEAFF. CDR3 in DNA: TGTGCCAGCAGCCCCGGGACAGGGGCCCAGATGAACACTGAAGCTTTCTTT.

The chain links TRBV30 to TRBJ2-7, with D perhaps TRBD2 (7 bases). The V gene lost 0 bases and the J gene lost 9 bases, with 18 bases spanning the gap. This CDR3 comprises 14 residues. Germline loops: CDR1 GTSNPN, CDR2 SVGIG (reference sequence). The DNA for the CDR3 is TGTGCCTGGAGTGTTGGGGGGGGGCTATCGGTGCAGTACTTC. Protein: CAWSVGGGLSVQYF. The full variable domain, completed using reference TRBV30 and TRBJ2-7, is SQTIHQWPATLVQPVGSPLSLECTVEGTSNPNLYWYRQAAGRGLQLLFYSVGIGQISSEVPQNLSASRPQDRQFILSSKKLLLSDSGFYLCAWSVGGGLSVQYFGPGTRLTVT.

This clone occurred a few times. This chain's CDR3 is CASSFRNTGELFF. The CDR3 coding sequence is TGTGCCAGCAGTTTTAGGAACACCGGGGAGCTGTTTTTT. V and J are TRBV12-3 or TRBV12-4 and TRBJ2-2; D is unclear. The V gene lost 3 bases and the J gene lost 1 base, with 3 bases spanning the gap. The CDR3 spans 13 residues.

The V gene is TRBV5-1, the J gene TRBJ2-6, with 13 bases aligning to TRBD2. Germline V CDR1 and CDR2: SGHRS, YFSETQ. This CDR3 region has 18 residues. V lost 4 bases, J lost 3 bases, and 7 bases stayed unmatched. For the CDR3, the DNA is TGCGCCAGCAGCGCAACTAGCGGGAGGGCCTTTGGGGCCAACGTCCTGACTTTC. It encodes CASSATSGRAFGANVLTF.

J is TRBJ1-3 and V is TRBV5-6, with 7 bases that match TRBD1. The V gene's germline CDR1 is SGHDT and CDR2 YYEEEE. The CDR3 extends over 16 amino acids. The V gene end was trimmed by 4 bases and the J gene end by 0 bases; junction bases not matched to a gene: 7. The CDR3 sequence: CASSEGQKNSGNTIYF. CDR3 nucleotides: TGTGCCAGCAGCGAGGGACAGAAGAACTCTGGAAACACCATATATTTT.

The genes are TRBV9 and TRBJ2-2, with TRBD1 identical over 9 bases. The CDR3 consists of 18 residues. V was pared by 4 bases and J by 3 bases, with 13 bases of the junction left unmatched. Germline V gene lookup returns CDR1 SGDLS and CDR2 YYNGEE. CDR3 coding DNA: TGTGCCAGCAGCCGTAGATCCGGGACAGGGAGATACACCGGGGAGCTGTTTTTT. As protein: CASSRRSGTGRYTGELFF.

This clone occurred a few times. The chain couples TRBV2 to TRBJ1-6; D is possibly TRBD1 (6 bases). Germline assignment: CDR1 SNHLY and CDR2 FYNNEI. The CDR3 extends over 16 amino acids. Trimming took off 1 base at V and 5 bases at J, with 12 bases between the two ends. CDR3: CASSEEGGDHNSPLHF. The DNA of the CDR3 is TGTGCCAGCAGTGAAGAGGGGGGGGACCATAATTCACCCCTCCACTTT.

CDR3 sequence: CASSVAGSYGYTF. The CDR3 bases are TGTGCCAGTAGTGTTGCAGGGTCCTATGGCTACACCTTC. J is TRBJ1-2 and V is TRBV19, with D possibly TRBD1 on 5 matching bases. Per germline, CDR1 LNHDA and CDR2 SQIVND (reference sequence). The CDR3 has 13 residues. V was pared by 5 bases and J by 4 bases, with 11 bases between.